This T cell receptor (beta chain) was found in a study of blood T cell repertoires in COVID-19. About the study: The samples span acute and convalescent COVID-19 from the United States, Italy and Spain. T cells, B-cell-depleted T cells, or PBMCs provided the cDNA or gDNA that served as material.

Trimming shortened V by 5 bases and J by 0 bases, and 8 bases separated the two germline ends. From germline, CDR1 is GTSNPN and CDR2 SVGIG (reference sequence). CDR3 length equals 14 residues. As handled by the study authors: Reference gene primer amplification gave nucleated cell count estimates. Using immunoSEQ multiplex PCR, the repertoire was profiled, and TCRdb retains in-frame clones only, with some absent. Clone size and the V and J calls come from that table; the DNA yielded D and trimming. The repertoire holds about 120,000 clones, with 87% as singletons. Sequencing was done on a sample of peripheral blood. The rearrangement uses TRBV30 and TRBJ1-6; tentatively, D is TRBD1 (6 bases). The origin of this receptor is a woman aged 65 to 85 with acute or convalescent COVID-19. The CDR3 here is CAWQGSSYNSPLHF. The CDR3 coding sequence is TGTGCCTGGCAGGGGAGCTCCTATAATTCACCCCTCCACTTT.